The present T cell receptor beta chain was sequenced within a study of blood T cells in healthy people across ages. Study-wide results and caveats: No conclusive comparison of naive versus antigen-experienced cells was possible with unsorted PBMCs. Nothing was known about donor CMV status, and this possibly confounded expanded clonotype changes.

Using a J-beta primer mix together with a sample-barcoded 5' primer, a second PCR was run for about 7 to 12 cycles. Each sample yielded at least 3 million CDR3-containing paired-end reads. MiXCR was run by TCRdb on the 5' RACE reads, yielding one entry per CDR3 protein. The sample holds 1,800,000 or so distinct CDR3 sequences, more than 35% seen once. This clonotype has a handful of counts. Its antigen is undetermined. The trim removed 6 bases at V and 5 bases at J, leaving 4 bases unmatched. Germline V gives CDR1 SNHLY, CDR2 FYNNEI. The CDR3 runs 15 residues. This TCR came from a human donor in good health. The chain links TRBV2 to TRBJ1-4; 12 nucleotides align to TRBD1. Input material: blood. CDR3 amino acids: CASRGQGASNEKLFF. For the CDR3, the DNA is TGTGCCAGCAGGGGACAGGGGGCTTCGAATGAAAAACTGTTTTTT.